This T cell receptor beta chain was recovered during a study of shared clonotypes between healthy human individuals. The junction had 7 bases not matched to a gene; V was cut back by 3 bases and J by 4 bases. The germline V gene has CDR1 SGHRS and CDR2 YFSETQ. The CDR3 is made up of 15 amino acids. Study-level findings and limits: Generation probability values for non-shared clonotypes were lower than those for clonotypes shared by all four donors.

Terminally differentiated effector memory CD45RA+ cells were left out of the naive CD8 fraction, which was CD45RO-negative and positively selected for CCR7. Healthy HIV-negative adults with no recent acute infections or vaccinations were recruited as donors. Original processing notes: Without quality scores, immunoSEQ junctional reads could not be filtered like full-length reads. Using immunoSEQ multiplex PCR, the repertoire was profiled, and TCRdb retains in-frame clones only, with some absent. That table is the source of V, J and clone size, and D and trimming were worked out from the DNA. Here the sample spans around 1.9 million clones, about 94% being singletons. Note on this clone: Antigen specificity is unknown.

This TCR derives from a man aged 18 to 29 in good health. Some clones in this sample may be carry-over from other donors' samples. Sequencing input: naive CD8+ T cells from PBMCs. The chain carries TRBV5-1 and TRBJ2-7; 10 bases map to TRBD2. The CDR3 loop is CASSSGTSEPYEQYF. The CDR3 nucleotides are TGCGCCAGCAGCTCCGGGACTAGCGAACCGTACGAGCAGTACTTC.